This T cell receptor beta chain was profiled in a study of cytomegalovirus exposure and HLA in healthy donors. The study's findings and limits: The tendency of first-cohort TCR clusters to co-occur in the 130 or so validation repertoires was identified by a subsequent analysis. Listed as cytomegalovirus-associated were 150 or so TCR beta chains. Rare TCR sequences predominated, though certain public TCRs were found in many donors.

Germline CDR1 reads LGHNA; CDR2 reads YSLEER. Trimming at V came to 3 bases and at J to 4 bases, leaving 2 bases not matched to a gene. This CDR3 comprises 16 residues. Assay: immunoSEQ multiplex PCR; the TCRdb copy retains only in-frame clones and omits some. The sample holds roughly 300,000 clones, about nine tenths seen once. A roughly 120-subject validation cohort, separate from the approximately 610-subject first cohort, supplied the donors. Points on this clone: Its cognate antigen is unknown.

Sequenced material: PBMCs. The origin of this receptor is a woman between 18 and 30 years old in good health and CMV-seronegative. The rearrangement links TRBV4-3 to TRBJ2-2, with 13 bases identical to TRBD2. The CDR3 nucleotides read TGCGCCAGCAGCCATCGACTAGCGGGAGGCACCGGGGAGCTGTTTTTT. Amino acids: CASSHRLAGGTGELFF.